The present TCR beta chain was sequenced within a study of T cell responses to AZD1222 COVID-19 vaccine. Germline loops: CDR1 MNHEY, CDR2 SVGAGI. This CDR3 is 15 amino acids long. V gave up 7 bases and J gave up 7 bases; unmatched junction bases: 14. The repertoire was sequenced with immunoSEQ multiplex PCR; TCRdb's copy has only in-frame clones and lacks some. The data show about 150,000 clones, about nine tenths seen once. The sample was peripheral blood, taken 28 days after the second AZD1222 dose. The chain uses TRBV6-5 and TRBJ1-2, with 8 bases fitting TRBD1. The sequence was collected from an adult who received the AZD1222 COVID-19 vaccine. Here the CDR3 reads CASMGLGTGFFGYTF. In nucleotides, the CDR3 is TGTGCCAGCATGGGGCTGGGGACAGGCTTTTTTGGCTACACCTTC.